This entry features one T cell receptor beta chain sequence. This clone's antigen is unknown. Nothing much larger sits one base from this clone, and base qualities are not available. Reading from cysteine to phenylalanine, the CDR3 counts 13 amino acids. Only the CDR3 region is kept as DNA, spanning 39 bases read in frame from base 1. CDR1 is given as MNHNS and CDR2 as SASEGT, both from the germline V gene. Between the V and J ends, shortened by 9 bases and 0 bases respectively, the junction contains 12 bases. This specimen belongs to a study of draining lymph node invasion in breast cancer (TCRdb year 2020). Background on the whole study: Histology and cytokeratin immunohistochemistry were used to diagnose nodal metastasis, and EpCAM/CD45 flow cytometry was used to confirm the diagnosis. Across breast cancer tissues, a separate targeted assay used bulk TCR-beta CDR3 sequencing to compare sorted memory regulatory T cells with memory conventional CD4 T cells. Each patient contributed matched non-invaded and tumor-invaded tumor-draining lymph nodes plus the primary tumor, profiled for both Treg and Tconv subsets. In the separate targeted TCR sequencing, lymph nodes from five or six patients were covered, and primary tumors were sequenced for three of those patients.

CD4+ CD45RA- CD25- cells were sorted as memory conventional CD4 T cells. Whether a tumor-draining lymph node counted as invaded or non-invaded depended on the presence or absence of metastatic tumor cells. Before staining and sorting, T cells were pre-enriched using a Miltenyi Pan T Cell isolation kit. Primary tumors were characterized by immunohistochemistry for estrogen receptor, progesterone receptor, HER2 and Ki-67. Fresh surgical tissue was processed within a few hours after surgery by cutting into small fragments. The tissue fragments were digested enzymatically for less than 25 minutes with Liberase TL plus DNase and were then passed through a 40-micrometer strainer. After DAPI live/dead staining, cells were sorted on a BD FACS Aria II, reaching about 98-99% purity. The sorted cells were lysed in TCL buffer, and a Norgen Single Cell RNA purification kit, including DNase treatment, was used to purify the RNA.

Libraries were built with bulk RNA-seq. Reads for this sample came from an Illumina HiSeq 2500. Per the source publication's procedure: For the separate targeted TCR-seq dataset, MiXCR version 2.1.5 with default parameters extracted and quantified CDR3 sequences from raw reads. In the separate targeted TCR-seq dataset, TCR-beta clones were defined by the combination of V gene, J gene and CDR3 sequence. The separate targeted TCR-seq dataset was filtered by first dropping clones with fewer than three counts and then keeping only the 90% most strongly expressed clones in each sample. In the separate targeted TCR-seq dataset, Treg-Tconv overlap was calculated per tissue as the number of shared clones divided by the total number of Treg clones, multiplied by 100. The public reads were reanalyzed by TCRdb: fastp trimming at Q25, MiXCR alignment, in-frame beta chains only. Every entry covers one CDR3 protein and lists the most common genes and DNA from its rows. For this entry, the V and J calls and clone size follow TCRdb and not the study's own pipeline. The sample contains several thousand distinct CDR3 sequences, around 79% of them found a single time. The top ten constitute around 1.9% of the sample.

Broad study findings and their caveats: Some clones from the top 100 tumor clones were found in both invaded and non-invaded nodes, which suggests recirculation between the tumor and the draining nodes. The data could not resolve whether Treg conversion took place in a given organ or whether converted Tregs recirculated between nodes and tumor. Tracking of the top-100 tumor clones could be carried out in just a couple of patients. According to the targeted TCR-seq data, Tregs appeared to be more clonally expanded than Tconvs in every tissue, and both subsets had lower diversity in tumor than in lymph nodes. TCRs shared between Treg and Tconv subsets were regarded as suggestive, but not proof, of a common clonal origin. Per tissue, roughly 14-25% of Treg TCRs were found to be shared with Tconvs, and this sharing was interpreted as suggesting peripheral Treg induction.

The chain employs TRBV6-1 and TRBJ2-7; the D gene is perhaps TRBD1, from 6 matching bases. The specimen was sorted memory CD4+ effector T cells from a lymph node. The sample's cell subset or site label, decoded: CD45RA-negative sorted CD4+ T cells (memory Tconv or effector/memory Treg). The origin of this receptor is a female donor with luminal breast cancer. The sequenced DNA: TGTGCCAGTACACAGGGCTTCTCCTACGAGCAGTACTTC. This gives the protein CASTQGFSYEQYF.